These T cell receptor beta chains were read from a single sample in a study of T cells in Graves' hyperthyroidism and ophthalmopathy. MiXCR, applied by TCRdb to the multiplex PCR reads, yields one record per CDR3 protein. The sample contains about 480,000 distinct CDR3 sequences, 13% to 15% of which appear only once. Sequenced input: blood. These receptors were taken from a woman between 18 and 29 years old with Graves' hyperthyroidism. Both conserved end residues are part of each CDR3. A D gene is named only where the DNA matches it firmly. Part of the rows lack a size; the others show once, few, many or a class for expanded clones.

j_call | clone_size | v_call | d_call | cdr3_nt | cdr3_aa
TRBJ2-7 | many | TRBV20-1 | TRBD1 | TGCAGTGCTACCGATCGCGGGACAGGGAGGGAGCAGTACTTC | CSATDRGTGREQYF
TRBJ2-7 | NA | TRBV20-1 | NA | TGCAGTGCTAGAGTGGGGAACTCCAGGAGCTGCTATGAGCAGTACTTC | CSARVGNSRSCYEQYF
TRBJ1-2 | many | TRBV27 | NA | TGTGCCAGCAGTCCAGGCCGGCAGAGCTATGGCTACACCTTC | CASSPGRQSYGYTF
TRBJ2-7 | few | TRBV20-1 | TRBD2 | TGCAGTGCTACTAGCGGCTCGATCTCCTACGAGCAGTACTTC | CSATSGSISYEQYF
TRBJ2-7 | many | TRBV5-1 | TRBD1 | TGCGCCAGCAGCCCCGGACAGGGAAGGCGCGAGCAGTACTTC | CASSPGQGRREQYF
TRBJ2-3 | NA | TRBV29-1 | TRBD2 | TGCAGCGTTGAAAACTTAGCGGGAGCGACAGATACGCAGTATTTT | CSVENLAGATDTQYF
TRBJ1-5 | many | TRBV19 | NA | TGTGCCAGTAGTATACAGGGAGTGGGTCAGCCCCAGCATTTT | CASSIQGVGQPQHF
TRBJ2-7 | many | TRBV12-3/TRBV12-4 | NA | TGTGCCAGCAGCCGACGTGTAAGCGAGCAGTACTTC | CASSRRVSEQYF
TRBJ1-2 | many | TRBV10-3 | NA | TGTGCCATCAGTGAGTCGCCCTCTAACTATGGCTACACCTTC | CAISESPSNYGYTF
TRBJ2-5 | many | TRBV12-3/TRBV12-4 | TRBD2 | TGTGCCAGCAGTTCCTTCGGGGGGGAACGAGAGACCCAGTACTTC | CASSSFGGERETQYF
TRBJ2-3 | NA | TRBV10-1 | TRBD1 | TGCGCCAGCAGTGAGTCGGGGACAGGGGTCGTTACAGATACGCAGTATTTT | CASSESGTGVVTDTQYF
TRBJ2-7 | many | TRBV12-3/TRBV12-4 | NA | TGTGCCAGCAGTTTACAGAATTCCTACGAGCAGTACTTC | CASSLQNSYEQYF
TRBJ2-6 | few | TRBV2 | NA | TGTGCCAGCAGTGAACAGGGGAAAAGTTCTGGGGCCAACGTCCTGACTTTC | CASSEQGKSSGANVLTF
TRBJ2-3 | many | TRBV2 | NA | TGTGCCAGCAGTGGTTACCGAGCAGATACGCAGTATTTT | CASSGYRADTQYF
TRBJ2-3 | once | TRBV7-3 | NA | TGTGCCAGCAGCTTACGCAGGGTCCCAGATACGCAGTATTTT | CASSLRRVPDTQYF
TRBJ2-7 | many | TRBV2 | TRBD2 | TGTGCCAGCAGTGAAGCCGCCCCGGGCGGGAGAACCGAGCAGTACTTC | CASSEAAPGGRTEQYF
TRBJ2-5 | NA | TRBV29-1 | NA | TGCAGCGTTGACGGCATGCCTTTCACACAAGAGACCCAGTACTTC | CSVDGMPFTQETQYF
TRBJ2-7 | many | TRBV6-2/TRBV6-3 | NA | TGTGCCAGCAGAGGGTCCTCCTCCTACGAGCAGTACTTC | CASRGSSSYEQYF
TRBJ2-7 | many | TRBV7-2 | TRBD2 | TGTGCCAGCAGCCCCGGGACTAGCCTAACCTACGAGCAGTACTTC | CASSPGTSLTYEQYF
TRBJ1-1 | NA | TRBV29-1 | NA | TGCAGCCATAGACGGGGCACTGAAGCTTTCTTT | CSHRRGTEAFF
TRBJ2-1 | NA | TRBV6-5 | NA | TGTGCCAGCGGTCACAAAGAGGCCTACAATGAGCAGTTCTTC | CASGHKEAYNEQFF
TRBJ2-2 | NA | TRBV2 | TRBD2 | TGTGCCAGCAGCCCTCCGTCTAGCGGGATATACACCGGGGAGCTGTTTTTT | CASSPPSSGIYTGELFF
TRBJ2-1 | many | TRBV6-1 | NA | TGTGCCAGCAGTCGCTCTAGCAATGAGCAGTTCTTC | CASSRSSNEQFF
TRBJ2-5 | NA | TRBV5-1 | TRBD2 | TGCGCCAGCAGCTCGAGGACTAGGGGTCAAGAGACCCAGTACTTC | CASSSRTRGQETQYF
TRBJ2-3 | many | TRBV28 | NA | TGTGCCAGCAACCACGGCCAGAAAAGCACAGATACGCAGTATTTT | CASNHGQKSTDTQYF
TRBJ2-5 | many | TRBV12-3/TRBV12-4 | TRBD2 | TGTGCCAGCACCGGGAGCGGGAGGGAACGAGAGACCCAGTACTTC | CASTGSGRERETQYF
TRBJ1-5 | many | TRBV19 | NA | TGTGCCAGTAGTGGCGGGGGTGGGCAGCCCCAGCATTTT | CASSGGGGQPQHF
TRBJ2-1 | NA | TRBV7-2 | TRBD2 | TGTGCCAGAAGCCCAACCGGGACTAGCCCCTACAATGAGCAGTTCTTC | CARSPTGTSPYNEQFF
TRBJ1-2 | few | TRBV30 | NA | TGTGCCTGGAGTGTACAAGGAGGAGTAGGCTACACCTTC | CAWSVQGGVGYTF
TRBJ1-2 | many | TRBV12-3/TRBV12-4 | TRBD1 | TGTGCCAGCAGTTACGGGACAGGGGGCTATGGCTACACCTTC | CASSYGTGGYGYTF
TRBJ1-5 | few | TRBV6-1 | NA | TGTGCCAGCAGTCCTCCACGAGGGGGGGGTCAGCCCCAGCATTTT | CASSPPRGGGQPQHF
TRBJ1-5 | many | TRBV10-3 | NA | TGTGCCATCAGTGGAAGGGAGGATAGCAATCAGCCCCAGCATTTT | CAISGREDSNQPQHF
TRBJ1-2 | many | TRBV2 | NA | TGTGCCACTCCAACCGTACGACAGGATAACTATGGCTACACCTTC | CATPTVRQDNYGYTF
TRBJ1-1 | many | TRBV3-1 | NA | TGTGCCAGCAGCCATGAATCTGAGGTAGCTGAAGCTTTCTTT | CASSHESEVAEAFF
TRBJ2-1 | many | TRBV5-1 | TRBD2 | TGCGCCAGCAGCGCAAGCGGGAGTTACTACAATGAGCAGTTCTTC | CASSASGSYYNEQFF
TRBJ2-7 | once | TRBV6-1 | TRBD1 | TGTGCCAGCAGTGGCGGACAGGGGGTTCGTTACGAGCAGTACTTC | CASSGGQGVRYEQYF
TRBJ1-1 | many | TRBV5-1 | NA | TGCGCCAGCAGTTGGACCCTGGAGACTGAAGCTTTCTTT | CASSWTLETEAFF
TRBJ2-3 | many | TRBV18 | TRBD2 | TGTGCCAGCTCACCATCCGGGACTACCACAGATACGCAGTATTTT | CASSPSGTTTDTQYF
TRBJ2-7 | many | TRBV19 | NA | TGTGCCAGTAGTATTCAGACGGGGGAGCAGTACTTC | CASSIQTGEQYF
TRBJ2-2 | NA | TRBV7-9 | TRBD1 | TGTGCCAGCAGCCGGGACAGGGCAAACACCGGGGAGCTGTTTTTT | CASSRDRANTGELFF
TRBJ1-5 | many | TRBV2 | TRBD1 | TGTGCCAGCAGTGATAGGACAGGGGCGGGCAATCAGCCCCAGCATTTT | CASSDRTGAGNQPQHF
TRBJ2-3 | few | TRBV29-1 | NA | TGCAGCGTTGACCCCTCTGCAGGGAGCACAGATACGCAGTATTTT | CSVDPSAGSTDTQYF
TRBJ1-3 | many | TRBV30 | NA | TGTGCCTGGAGTGTTACTGGAAACACCATATATTTT | CAWSVTGNTIYF
TRBJ2-7 | NA | TRBV6-1 | NA | TGTGCCAGCCACGACGAGACGGGGCCCCTGGACATCTCCTACGAGCAGTACTTC | CASHDETGPLDISYEQYF
TRBJ1-1 | NA | TRBV29-1 | NA | TGCAGCGTGGAGATACAGGGTAGGCAAAGTATGAACACTGAAGCTTTCTTT | CSVEIQGRQSMNTEAFF
TRBJ2-7 | many | TRBV6-1 | TRBD2 | TGTGCCAGCAGTGCTACGGGACTAGCGGCTGAAGAGCAGTACTTC | CASSATGLAAEEQYF
TRBJ1-6 | many | TRBV24-1 | NA | TGTGCCACCAGTGACCGGACAGCCAATTCACCCCTCCACTTT | CATSDRTANSPLHF
TRBJ2-5 | few | TRBV7-9 | NA | TGTGCCAGCAGCTTAATTGACTATGAAGAGACCCAGTACTTC | CASSLIDYEETQYF
TRBJ1-2 | many | TRBV6-1 | NA | TGTGCCAGCAGGCCCCCGGACATAAATAGAGGCTACACCTTC | CASRPPDINRGYTF
TRBJ1-1 | NA | TRBV19 | NA | TGTGCCAGTAGTATAGATGCGGGGGGCACTGAAGCTTTCTTT | CASSIDAGGTEAFF
TRBJ1-5 | NA | TRBV6-1 | NA | TGTGCCAGCAGCCCTGCAACCCAGGATTATAGCAATCAGCCCCAGCATTTT | CASSPATQDYSNQPQHF
TRBJ2-1 | NA | TRBV10-3 | NA | TGTGCCATCACCGAGGGAGGCTCTTACAATGAGCAGTTCTTC | CAITEGGSYNEQFF
TRBJ2-5 | many | TRBV7-8 | TRBD2 | TGTGCCAGCAGCCTGCGACTAGCGGGAGGGGAGACCCAGTACTTC | CASSLRLAGGETQYF
TRBJ2-1 | once | TRBV2 | TRBD2 | TGTGCCAGCAGTGAAGAGGGACTAGCGGGAGTCAGCTCCTACAATGAGCAGTTCTTC | CASSEEGLAGVSSYNEQFF
TRBJ2-7 | few | TRBV19 | TRBD1 | TGTGCCAGTAAAGCGGGACAGGGCTACGAGCAGTACTTC | CASKAGQGYEQYF
TRBJ1-5 | many | TRBV24-1 | TRBD1 | TGTGCCACCAGTGCCCCCAGCTCCGGGACAGGACCCTATAGCAATCAGCCCCAGCATTTT | CATSAPSSGTGPYSNQPQHF
TRBJ1-2 | many | TRBV6-1 | TRBD1 | TGTGCCAGCATCCCCCAGGTAGACAGGGGGGACTATGGCTACACCTTC | CASIPQVDRGDYGYTF
TRBJ1-4 | few | TRBV29-1 | NA | TGCAGCGTTGAAGAACAGGGCAATAATGAAAAACTGTTTTTT | CSVEEQGNNEKLFF
TRBJ1-2 | many | TRBV7-9 | NA | TGTGCCAGCAGCTCGCTGCGGGGGGTTGTCTATTATGGCTACACCTTC | CASSSLRGVVYYGYTF
TRBJ1-2 | NA | TRBV4-3 | NA | TGCGCCAGCATGTCGGGGAACTATGGCTACACCTTC | CASMSGNYGYTF